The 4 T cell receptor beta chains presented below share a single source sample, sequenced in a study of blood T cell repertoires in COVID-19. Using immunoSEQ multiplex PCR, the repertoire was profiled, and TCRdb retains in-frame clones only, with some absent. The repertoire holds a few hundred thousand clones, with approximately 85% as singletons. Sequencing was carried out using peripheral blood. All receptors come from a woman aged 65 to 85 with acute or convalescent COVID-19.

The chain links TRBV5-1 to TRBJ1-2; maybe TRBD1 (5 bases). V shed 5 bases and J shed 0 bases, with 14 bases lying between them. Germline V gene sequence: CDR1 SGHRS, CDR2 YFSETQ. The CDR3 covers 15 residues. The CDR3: CASRGGTEANYGYTF. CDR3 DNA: TGCGCCAGCAGGGGGGGGACGGAGGCTAACTATGGCTACACCTTC.

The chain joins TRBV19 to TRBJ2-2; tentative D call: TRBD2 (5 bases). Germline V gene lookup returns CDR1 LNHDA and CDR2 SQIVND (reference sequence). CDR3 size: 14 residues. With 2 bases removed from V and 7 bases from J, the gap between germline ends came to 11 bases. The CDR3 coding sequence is TGTGCCAGTAGTATAACCGGGGTGAACGGGGAGCTGTTTTTT. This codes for CASSITGVNGELFF.

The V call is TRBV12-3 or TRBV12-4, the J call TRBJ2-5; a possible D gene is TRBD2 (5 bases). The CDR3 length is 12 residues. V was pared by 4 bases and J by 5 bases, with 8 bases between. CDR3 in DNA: TGTGCCAGCAGTTCTTTAGCGGAGACCCAGTACTTC. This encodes CASSSLAETQYF.

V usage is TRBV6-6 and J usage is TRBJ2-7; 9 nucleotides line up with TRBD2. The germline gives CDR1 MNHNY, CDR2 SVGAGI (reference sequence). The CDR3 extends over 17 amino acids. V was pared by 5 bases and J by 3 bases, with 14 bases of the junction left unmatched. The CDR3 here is CASSRGTSKVYDYEQYF. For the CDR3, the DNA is TGTGCCAGCAGTCGCGGGACTAGCAAGGTCTATGACTACGAGCAGTACTTC.